The present entry profiles one TCR beta chain with its context. The germline CDR1 and CDR2 sequences are KGHSH and LQKENI. The CDR3 runs 14 residues. V gave up 2 bases and J gave up 6 bases, with 14 bases separating them. This sample is part of a study of sequential checkpoint blockade in melanoma. Whole-study context: Arm A got nivolumab then ipilimumab; arm B the reverse, 1:1. TCRbeta immunosequencing was performed on DNA from more than 75 pretreatment melanoma tumor samples.

The treatment here: randomized to nivolumab then ipilimumab (arm A) or the reverse (arm B). DNA-damaging chemotherapy had not been given to any patient beforehand. Profiled with immunoSEQ multiplex PCR; TCRdb holds only in-frame clones, not every one. The sample has about 2,500 clones, under 15% seen once. The sequencing used tumor tissue (inferred from file names), collected from a patient given nivolumab and ipilimumab in sequence. The rearrangement links TRBV18 to TRBJ2-7, with a possible D match to TRBD1 (6 bases). This receptor was obtained from a human donor with melanoma. CDR3 residues: CASSPTAGDREQYF. CDR3 DNA sequence: TGTGCCAGCTCACCAACGGCAGGGGACCGCGAGCAGTACTTC.